These 28 T cell receptor beta chains share one sample of origin, sequenced in a study of blood T cell repertoires in COVID-19. The assay was immunoSEQ multiplex PCR, and TCRdb's table has in-frame clones only and misses some. The sample holds hundreds of thousands of clones, roughly 84% seen once. The sample taken for sequencing was peripheral blood. The receptors were sampled from a human donor in a cohort sampled during active COVID-19.

This chain uses TRBV19 with TRBJ2-2, with 11 bases fitting TRBD2. Trimming cost V 6 bases and J 4 bases; bases outside gene matches: 4. This CDR3 contains 15 residues. The germline V gene has CDR1 LNHDA and CDR2 SQIVND (reference sequence). As DNA, the CDR3 is TGTGCCAGTAGCCGACTAGCGGGACGCACCGGGGAGCTGTTTTTT. This encodes CASSRLAGRTGELFF. The entire variable domain, with the rest obtained from reference TRBV19 and TRBJ2-2, is as follows: DGGITQSPKYLFRKEGQNVTLSCEQNLNHDAMYWYRQDPGQGLRLIYYSQIVNDFQKGDIAEGYSVSREKKESFPLTVTSAQKNPTAFYLCASSRLAGRTGELFFGEGSRLTVL.

The J gene is TRBJ1-2, the V gene TRBV10-3, with 10 bases identical to TRBD1. The CDR3 runs 14 residues. Germline loops: CDR1 ENHRY, CDR2 SYGVKD. J lost 5 bases, V lost 7 bases, and 7 bases had no gene match. For the CDR3, the DNA is TGTGCCATCAACCGGGACAGGGGAGAATATGGCTACACCTTC. It translates to CAINRDRGEYGYTF.

The V and J genes are TRBV12-3 or TRBV12-4 and TRBJ2-7; D gene ambiguous. The V gene lost 5 bases and the J gene lost 3 bases, with 8 bases spanning the gap. The CDR3 is 12 amino acids. The CDR3 DNA sequence: TGTGCCAGCAGTATCAGAGGCTACGAGCAGTACTTC. Translation gives CASSIRGYEQYF.

This clone is a singleton in its sample. V gene TRBV10-3 combines with J gene TRBJ2-1; 7 nucleotides align to TRBD2. The CDR3 spans 17 residues. Per germline, CDR1 ENHRY and CDR2 SYGVKD. V shed 2 bases, J shed 0 bases, and the junction held 7 bases outside the gene matches. The CDR3 reads CAISEQPPSGSYNEQFF. In nucleotides, the CDR3 is TGTGCCATCAGTGAGCAACCCCCTAGCGGCTCCTACAATGAGCAGTTCTTC.

V and J are TRBV3-1 (or the pseudogene TRBV3-2) and TRBJ1-6; TRBD1 matches at 9 bases. Germline V gives CDR1 LGHDT, CDR2 YNNKEL (reference sequence). With V trimmed by 2 bases and J by 9 bases, 5 bases remained unmatched. CDR3 length equals 15 residues. CDR3 coding DNA: TGTGCCAGCAGCCAAAGGACAGGGGAAGGTTCACCCCTCCACTTT. It yields the protein CASSQRTGEGSPLHF.

The chain employs TRBV27 and TRBJ2-1; D is unresolved. Germline V gene data show CDR1 as MNHEY and CDR2 as SMNVEV (reference sequence). The CDR3 sequence is 15 residues long. V was clipped by 6 bases and J by 3 bases, with 15 bases between them. This CDR3 is CASSPLKPNYNEQFF. Written as DNA, the CDR3 is TGTGCCAGCAGCCCCCTTAAACCTAACTACAATGAGCAGTTCTTC.

The genes are TRBV12-1 and TRBJ2-5; the table's D call of TRBD2 was not tested on the DNA. TRBV12-1 is shown as a pseudogene. The CDR3 covers 16 residues. The CDR3 coding sequence is TGTGCCAGCAGCTGCCGACTAGCGGGGGGTCAAGAGACCCAGTACTTC. Protein: CASSCRLAGGQETQYF.

The V gene is TRBV5-4, the J gene TRBJ1-2, with a weak D call TRBD1 (5 bases). V lost 2 bases, J lost 10 bases, and 18 bases lay in between. CDR3 size: 14 residues. The germline V gene has CDR1 SGHNT and CDR2 YYREEE (reference sequence). The CDR3 sequence: CASSFDSLGRDYTF. CDR3 nucleotide sequence: TGTGCCAGCAGCTTTGACAGCCTAGGGCGTGACTACACCTTC.

The genes are TRBV10-1 and TRBJ1-1; 8 bases are a match to TRBD1. This CDR3 is built from 15 residues. Germline CDR1 is WNHNN and CDR2 is SYGVQD (reference sequence). V trimming: 5 bases; J trimming: 5 bases; junction bases outside the gene matches: 10. CDR3 bases: TGCGCCAGCAGTTCGTCAGGGGGCCGGGAGACTGAAGCTTTCTTT. Translation: CASSSSGGRETEAFF.

This chain joins TRBV7-8 and TRBJ2-7; a possible D gene is TRBD2 (6 bases). Germline CDR1 SGHVS, CDR2 FQNEAQ. The CDR3 has 15 amino acids. Trimming cost V 4 bases and J 7 bases, with 20 bases left between them. CDR3 sequence (DNA): TGTGCCAGCAGCTGGACCGGGACTGCATTGTTAGAGCAGTACTTC. This codes for CASSWTGTALLEQYF.

The J gene is TRBJ2-7, the V gene TRBV9; 10 bases are shared with TRBD1. The CDR3 is 15 amino acids. The germline V gene encodes CDR1 SGDLS and CDR2 YYNGEE. Trimming cost V 0 bases and J 4 bases; bases outside gene matches: 4. The CDR3 DNA reads TGTGCCAGCAGCGTAGTAGGGACAGGGGATTACGAGCAGTACTTC. Protein product: CASSVVGTGDYEQYF.

The chain uses TRBV15 and TRBJ2-3, with D tentatively TRBD2 (6 bases). This CDR3 has 14 residues. The V and J ends lost 1 base and 4 bases respectively, with 9 bases between them. Per the germline V gene, CDR1 is LNHNV and CDR2 is YYDKDF (reference sequence). The CDR3 DNA reads TGTGCCACCAGCAGAGTTGGGGGGTCAGATACGCAGTATTTT. It is translated as CATSRVGGSDTQYF.

This clone was counted between two and nine times. This chain uses TRBV7-2 with TRBJ2-3; 7 positions agree with TRBD1. The germline V gene has CDR1 SGHTA and CDR2 FQGNSA. V lost 5 bases to trimming and J lost 1 base; unmatched junction nucleotides: 6. CDR3 length: 15 amino acids. The CDR3 bases are TGTGCCAGCAGCACGGACAGGCGACGCACAGATACGCAGTATTTT. This codes for CASSTDRRRTDTQYF. Full variable domain (remainder filled in from reference TRBV7-2 and TRBJ2-3): GAGVSQSPSNKVTEKGKDVELRCDPISGHTALYWYRQSLGQGLEFLIYFQGNSAPDKSGLPSDRFSAERTGGSVSTLTIQRTQQEDSAVYLCASSTDRRRTDTQYFGPGTRLTVL.

The count of this clone is one. The V gene is TRBV6-1, the J gene TRBJ1-6; TRBD1 matches 9 bases. Germline V lookup: CDR1 MNHNS, CDR2 SASEGT. The J segment lost 9 bases and the V segment lost 3 bases, leaving 6 bases of the junction unmatched. CDR3 length: 15 residues. The CDR3 loop is CASSDHRGHGSPLHF. For the CDR3, the DNA is TGTGCCAGCAGTGATCACAGGGGGCATGGTTCACCCCTCCACTTT.

V usage is TRBV7-9 and J usage is TRBJ2-2; maybe TRBD2 (7 bases). The CDR3 has 15 residues. V was shortened by 1 base and J by 5 bases, with 11 bases between the two germline ends. Germline loops: CDR1 SEHNR, CDR2 FQNEAQ (reference sequence). CDR3 amino acids: CASSLVAGATGELFF. The CDR3 DNA reads TGTGCCAGCAGCTTAGTGGCGGGGGCTACCGGGGAGCTGTTTTTT.

This clone was observed a handful of times. V and J are TRBV15 and TRBJ2-1; the match to TRBD2 covers 11 bases. Germline trimming cut 1 base from V and 4 bases from J; bases unmatched to any gene: 6. The CDR3 has 17 residues. Germline values: CDR1 LNHNV, CDR2 YYDKDF (reference sequence). The CDR3: CATSRVKRLAGYNEQFF. As DNA, the CDR3 is TGTGCCACCAGCAGAGTAAAGCGACTAGCGGGGTACAATGAGCAGTTCTTC.

The chain carries TRBV28 and TRBJ2-1; 12 nucleotides agree with TRBD1. The J segment lost 15 bases and the V segment lost 6 bases, leaving 15 bases of the junction unmatched. The CDR3 has 15 residues. The germline CDR1 and CDR2 sequences are MDHEN and SYDVKM. CDR3 amino acids: CASRESGQGAWLWFF. CDR3 DNA: TGTGCCAGCAGGGAATCGGGACAGGGGGCCTGGTTATGGTTCTTC. Filled out from reference TRBV28 and TRBJ2-1, the complete variable domain reads DVKVTQSSRYLVKRTGEKVFLECVQDMDHENMFWYRQDPGLGLRLIYFSYDVKMKEKGDIPEGYSVSREKKERFSLILESASTNQTSMYLCASRESGQGAWLWFFGPGTRLTVL.

The chain links TRBV2 to TRBJ2-1; 13 nucleotides agree with TRBD2. The J segment lost 2 bases and the V segment lost 6 bases, leaving 1 base of the junction unmatched. CDR1 is SNHLY, CDR2 FYNNEI, per germline. This CDR3 is 15 amino acids long. CDR3 coding DNA: TGTGCCAGCAGGGGACTAGCGGGGCCCTACAATGAGCAGTTCTTC. Residues: CASRGLAGPYNEQFF.

CDR3 sequence reads: CASSQRGQGSNTEAFF. The CDR3 DNA follows: TGTGCCAGCAGCCAAAGAGGACAGGGGTCGAACACTGAAGCTTTCTTT. V gene TRBV3-1 (or the pseudogene TRBV3-2) combines with J gene TRBJ1-1; 9 positions agree with TRBD1. CDR1 is LGHDT, CDR2 YNNKEL, per germline (reference sequence). This CDR3 spans 16 amino acids. The ends lost 2 bases at V and 1 base at J; junction bases unmatched: 5.

V is TRBV25-1 and J is TRBJ1-1, with D maybe TRBD1 (6 bases). Trimming left V 3 bases short and J 6 bases short, with 8 bases between. The CDR3 runs 12 residues. Germline CDR1 MGHDK, CDR2 SYGVNS. The CDR3 spells CASSEGAAEAFF. The CDR3 DNA sequence: TGTGCCAGCAGTGAGGGGGCTGCTGAAGCTTTCTTT.

This chain links TRBV5-8 with TRBJ1-1, with a possible D match to TRBD1 (5 bases). Trimming took off 3 bases at V and 5 bases at J, with 17 bases between the two ends. The germline V gene has CDR1 SGHTS and CDR2 YDEGEE. The CDR3 consists of 15 residues. For the CDR3, the DNA is TGTGCCAGCAGCTATTACAGGAAAAGAACTACTGAAGCTTTCTTT. Residues: CASSYYRKRTTEAFF.

This clone came up a few times. The chain recombines TRBV3-1 (or the pseudogene TRBV3-2) with TRBJ1-6; 9 bases are shared with TRBD1. V gave up 2 bases and J gave up 0 bases; unmatched junction bases: 2. This CDR3 region has 17 residues. Germline CDR1 is LGHDT and CDR2 is YNNKEL (reference sequence). The CDR3 is CASSQHRGLSYNSPLHF. The CDR3 coding sequence is TGTGCCAGCAGCCAACACAGGGGGCTCTCCTATAATTCACCCCTCCACTTT.

This clone has only one observation. The chain uses TRBV3-1 (or the pseudogene TRBV3-2) and TRBJ1-3; a possible D gene is TRBD1 (6 bases). Trimming shortened V by 6 bases and J by 2 bases, and 11 bases separated the two germline ends. CDR3 length: 14 residues. Germline lookup yields CDR1 LGHDT and CDR2 YNNKEL (reference sequence). The CDR3 nucleotides read TGTGCCAGCAGGTTAGGGGGGGCTGGAAACACCATATATTTT. Translating it yields CASRLGGAGNTIYF.

This clone showed up just once. The gene calls are TRBV3-1 (or the pseudogene TRBV3-2) and TRBJ2-7; D might be TRBD2 (5 bases). Trimming cost V 3 bases and J 3 bases, with 9 bases left between them. This CDR3 is 13 amino acids long. CDR1 is LGHDT, CDR2 YNNKEL, per germline (reference sequence). The CDR3 DNA sequence: TGTGCCAGCAGCCACCTTGCGGGCTACGAGCAGTACTTC. It yields the protein CASSHLAGYEQYF.

This chain uses TRBV4-2 with TRBJ2-2, with a weak D call TRBD1 (6 bases). Germline lookup yields CDR1 LGHNA and CDR2 YNFKEQ. The CDR3 totals 15 residues. V was clipped by 2 bases and J by 5 bases, with 12 bases between them. CDR3 in amino acids: CASSQRTVETGELFF. The CDR3 nucleotides are TGTGCCAGCAGCCAAAGGACAGTCGAGACCGGGGAGCTGTTTTTT.

This chain connects TRBV7-9 to TRBJ1-6; D call uncertain. Germline V gene data show CDR1 as SEHNR and CDR2 as FQNEAQ (reference sequence). V lost 5 bases, J lost 12 bases, and 11 bases lay in between. The CDR3 is made up of 12 amino acids. The CDR3 sequence: CASSATFGPLHF. The CDR3 coding sequence is TGTGCCAGCAGCGCAACTTTTGGACCCCTCCACTTT.

The V call is TRBV29-1, the J call TRBJ2-7, with 7 bases identical to TRBD1. Trimming took 7 bases from V and 2 from J; bases not matched to a gene: 11. CDR1 SQVTM and CDR2 ANQGSEA come from the germline V gene. The CDR3 contains 14 residues. The CDR3 DNA follows: TGCAGCGCCACCCACAGGGGTGCAGCCTACGAGCAGTACTTC. Amino acid sequence: CSATHRGAAYEQYF.

The chain has TRBV9 and TRBJ2-1; 7 bases agree with TRBD2. J was trimmed by 3 bases and V by 0 bases; bases with no gene match: 12. CDR1 is SGDLS, CDR2 YYNGEE, per germline. This CDR3 is 18 amino acids long. CDR3 protein: CASSVGRGMAGDYNEQFF. CDR3 bases: TGTGCCAGCAGCGTAGGGCGGGGTATGGCGGGAGACTACAATGAGCAGTTCTTC.